A selection of T cell receptor beta chains follows, all from one sample in a study of cytomegalovirus exposure and HLA in healthy donors. Only in-frame clones appear in the TCRdb table, and some are missing; sequencing was by immunoSEQ multiplex PCR. The sample includes approximately 180,000 clones, more than 60% of them seen just once. Material: PBMCs. The source of these receptors is a woman aged 25 to 39 in good health and CMV-seropositive. The CDR3 runs from the conserved cysteine through the conserved F or W. Fields, in order: clone size, D gene, V gene, J gene, CDR3 protein, CDR3 DNA. The D gene is left open where the match is weak. Rows give clone size only sometimes, using once, few, many, or a class for an expanded clone.

>-|-|TRBV4-2|TRBJ2-7
CASSPGDFYEQYF
TGTGCCAGCAGCCCGGGGGACTTCTACGAGCAGTACTTC
>few|TRBD1|TRBV5-1|TRBJ2-1
CASSLEGGEYEQFF
TGCGCCAGCAGCTTGGAAGGGGGCGAGTATGAGCAGTTCTTC
>-|TRBD1|TRBV7-2|TRBJ2-5
CASSLVYPGGKETQYF
TGTGCCAGCAGCTTAGTTTATCCAGGGGGCAAGGAGACCCAGTACTTC
>-|-|TRBV5-1|TRBJ2-5
CASSLSGSVTETQYF
TGCGCCAGCAGCTTGAGTGGTAGCGTGACAGAGACCCAGTACTTC
>-|TRBD2|TRBV5-1|TRBJ2-7
CASTPPAGPYEQYF
TGCGCCAGCACCCCGCCAGCGGGGCCCTACGAGCAGTACTTC
>-|-|TRBV10-2|TRBJ1-4
CASSTLQGATNEKLFF
TGCGCCAGCAGTACCCTCCAAGGAGCAACTAATGAAAAACTGTTTTTT
>-|-|TRBV6-1|TRBJ2-3
CASQTGHSTDTQYF
TGTGCCAGCCAGACAGGACATAGCACAGATACGCAGTATTTT
>few|-|TRBV25-1|TRBJ2-5
CASSVGGTQETQYF
TGTGCCAGCAGTGTGGGGGGTACTCAAGAGACCCAGTACTTC
>-|TRBD1|TRBV5-1|TRBJ1-3
CASSADRGYSGNTIYF
TGCGCCAGCAGCGCTGACAGGGGTTACTCTGGAAACACCATATATTTT
>-|-|TRBV28|TRBJ2-7
CASKGGGSSYEQYF
TGTGCCAGCAAAGGTGGGGGGAGCTCCTACGAGCAGTACTTC
>-|TRBD1|TRBV27|TRBJ1-4
CASSPGTATNEKLFF
TGTGCCAGCAGTCCGGGGACAGCAACTAATGAAAAACTGTTTTTT
>-|-|TRBV6-5|TRBJ1-3
CASSYWGEGPGNTIYF
TGTGCCAGCAGTTACTGGGGAGAAGGGCCTGGAAACACCATATATTTT
>-|-|TRBV29-1|TRBJ1-1
CSVDQGRNTEAFF
TGCAGCGTCGATCAGGGGCGCAACACTGAAGCTTTCTTT
>-|TRBD2|TRBV2|TRBJ2-2
CASATGAGGPSGELFF
TGTGCCAGCGCCACGGGAGCGGGAGGGCCCTCCGGGGAGCTGTTTTTT
>-|TRBD1|TRBV5-1|TRBJ2-2
CASSFWTGANTGELFF
TGCGCCAGCAGCTTCTGGACAGGGGCGAACACCGGGGAGCTGTTTTTT
>-|TRBD1|TRBV4-1|TRBJ2-5
CASSQGGQGADGETQYF
TGCGCCAGCAGCCAAGGGGGGCAGGGGGCAGATGGGGAGACCCAGTACTTC
>few|-|TRBV5-1|TRBJ2-1
CASSPGRGRAPYNEQFF
TGCGCCAGCAGCCCTGGAAGGGGGAGGGCCCCCTACAATGAGCAGTTCTTC
>-|-|TRBV30|TRBJ1-1
CAWIPGGANTEAFF
TGTGCCTGGATTCCTGGTGGGGCGAACACTGAAGCTTTCTTT
>-|TRBD1|TRBV30|TRBJ2-4
CAFGGQGAVNIQYF
TGTGCCTTCGGTGGGCAGGGGGCGGTCAACATTCAGTACTTC
>-|TRBD2|TRBV7-3|TRBJ2-3
CASSFGLAVSTDTQYF
TGTGCCAGCAGCTTCGGTCTAGCGGTTAGCACAGATACGCAGTATTTT
>-|-|TRBV7-2|TRBJ2-7
CASSPGPSYEQYF
TGTGCCAGCAGCCCAGGTCCGTCCTACGAGCAGTACTTC
>-|TRBD1|TRBV19|TRBJ2-7
CASRSGTGGYEQYF
TGTGCCAGTCGTTCCGGGACAGGGGGCTACGAGCAGTACTTC
>-|-|TRBV28|TRBJ2-6
CASSPAALTPSSSGANVLTF
TGTGCCAGCAGTCCCGCTGCTCTAACCCCTTCTAGCTCTGGGGCCAACGTCCTGACTTTC
>few|-|TRBV27|TRBJ1-1
CASSLSGGVSTFF
TGTGCCAGCAGTTTATCGGGGGGAGTTTCCACTTTCTTT
>-|TRBD2|TRBV12-5|TRBJ2-5
CASGPGLAGGQETQYF
TGTGCTAGTGGTCCGGGACTAGCGGGAGGTCAAGAGACCCAGTACTTC
>-|TRBD1|TRBV5-1|TRBJ2-7
CASSRTGDEQYF
TGCGCCAGCAGCCGGACAGGGGACGAGCAGTACTTC
>-|-|TRBV19|TRBJ2-7
CASSRTTGREQYF
TGTGCCAGTAGTAGGACTACGGGCCGCGAGCAGTACTTC
>-|TRBD2|TRBV23-1|TRBJ2-2
CASSQSKSGGPGTGELFF
TGCGCCAGCAGTCAATCGAAATCGGGAGGGCCAGGCACCGGGGAGCTGTTTTTT
>-|-|TRBV11-1|TRBJ2-6
CASSLEGGANVLTF
TGTGCCAGCAGCTTAGAGGGGGGGGCCAACGTCCTGACTTTC
>-|-|TRBV2|TRBJ1-2
CASSHTGSAPF
TGTGCCAGCAGTCATACAGGGTCGGCCCCCTTC
>once|-|TRBV28|TRBJ2-2
CASLGPQRTGELFF
TGTGCCAGCCTGGGCCCCCAACGCACCGGGGAGCTGTTTTTT
>-|TRBD2|TRBV10-2|TRBJ2-2
CASRGRAGVNTGELFF
TGCGCCAGCAGGGGCCGCGCGGGGGTGAACACCGGGGAGCTGTTTTTT
>-|-|TRBV5-1|TRBJ1-3
CASSFGSGNTIYF
TGCGCCAGCAGCTTCGGCTCTGGAAACACCATATATTTT
>few|TRBD1|TRBV11-2|TRBJ2-7
CASSWDRGLYEQYF
TGTGCCAGCAGCTGGGACAGGGGGCTCTACGAGCAGTACTTC
>-|-|TRBV29-1|TRBJ2-1
CSVERPLSFSYNEQFF
TGCAGCGTTGAAAGACCCCTTAGCTTCTCCTACAATGAGCAGTTCTTC
>-|-|TRBV4-2|TRBJ2-2
CASSQGISGVGNTGELFF
TGTGCCAGCAGCCAAGGTATTTCGGGAGTAGGAAACACCGGGGAGCTGTTCTTT
>-|TRBD1|TRBV15|TRBJ1-4
CATSLGQGPSATNEKLFF
TGTGCCACCAGCTTGGGACAGGGGCCGAGCGCGACTAATGAAAAACTGTTTTTT
>-|TRBD1|TRBV30|TRBJ1-1
CAWSGQGDTEAFF
TGTGCCTGGAGCGGACAGGGAGACACTGAAGCTTTCTTT
>few|-|TRBV6-4|TRBJ2-3
CASSDSMGSTDTQYF
TGTGCCAGCAGTGACTCGATGGGCAGCACAGATACGCAGTATTTT
>once|TRBD1|TRBV28|TRBJ1-2
CASTLQGAKNYGYTF
TGTGCCAGCACTCTCCAGGGGGCGAAAAACTATGGCTACACCTTC